The next 16 T cell receptor beta chains were all read from a single sample in a study of blood T cell repertoires in COVID-19. Produced via immunoSEQ multiplex PCR; TCRdb's table is partial and in-frame only. The sample records some 150,000 clones, around four fifths being singletons. Sequencing was performed on peripheral blood. The receptor set was obtained from a woman in her thirties or forties with active or convalescent COVID-19.

About this clone itself: The same CDR3 can be traced to other DNA sequences in this sample. The chain is built from TRBV6-5 and TRBJ1-5, with 7 positions matching TRBD1. This CDR3 contains 15 residues. CDR1 MNHEY and CDR2 SVGAGI come from the germline V gene. The J segment lost 2 bases and the V segment lost 0 bases, leaving 1 base of the junction unmatched. CDR3 loop: CASSYSGGGNQPQHF. The DNA for the CDR3 is TGTGCCAGCAGTTACTCAGGGGGCGGCAATCAGCCCCAGCATTTT.

The chain joins TRBV7-2 to TRBJ2-7; 9 bases are a match to TRBD2. The germline V gene has CDR1 SGHTA and CDR2 FQGNSA. This CDR3 spans 17 amino acids. Trimming took 1 base from V and 6 from J; bases not matched to a gene: 13. This chain's CDR3 is CASSLEGLAGWGGEQYF. The CDR3 DNA is TGTGCCAGCAGCTTAGAAGGGCTAGCGGGATGGGGAGGCGAGCAGTACTTC.

The chain uses TRBV12-5 and TRBJ2-1; weak D call: TRBD2 (5 bases). This CDR3 has 11 amino acids. Trimming took off 1 base at V and 12 bases at J, with 7 bases between the two ends. The germline V gene has CDR1 LGHNT and CDR2 FRNRAP. The CDR3 DNA follows: TGTGCTAGTGGTTTGGGGAGGAGGCAGTTCTTC. As protein: CASGLGRRQFF. Complete variable domain (other parts from reference TRBV12-5 and TRBJ2-1): DARVTQTPRHKVTEMGQEVTMRCQPILGHNTVFWYRQTMMQGLELLAYFRNRAPLDDSGMPKDRFSAEMPDATLATLKIQPSEPRDSAVYFCASGLGRRQFFGPGTRLTVL.

The chain couples TRBV5-6 to TRBJ1-4; no definite D call. Between the trimmed V and J ends, which lost 2 bases and 7 bases, there was a span of 12 bases. Germline V gene sequence: CDR1 SGHDT, CDR2 YYEEEE. This CDR3 region has 14 residues. The CDR3 sequence is CASSFGNFFEKLFF. CDR3 in DNA: TGTGCCAGCAGCTTCGGGAATTTCTTTGAAAAACTGTTTTTT.

This sequence joins TRBV5-6 and TRBJ1-1, with D uncertain. V was trimmed by 2 bases and J by 4 bases, leaving 9 bases between them. The CDR3 sequence is 13 residues long. Germline V gene sequence: CDR1 SGHDT, CDR2 YYEEEE. This chain's CDR3 is CASSFGLGTEAFF. In DNA form, the CDR3 reads TGTGCCAGCAGCTTCGGGTTGGGCACTGAAGCTTTCTTT.

The chain has TRBV6-5 and TRBJ1-2, with TRBD1 matching 9 bases. With V trimmed by 1 base and J by 0 bases, 3 bases remained unmatched. From germline, CDR1 is MNHEY and CDR2 SVGAGI. The CDR3 is 16 amino acids. CDR3 DNA: TGTGCCAGCAGTTACTATGGGGACAGGGCTAACTATGGCTACACCTTC. Encoded protein: CASSYYGDRANYGYTF.

The chain recombines TRBV11-2 with TRBJ1-5, with 7 positions matching TRBD1. CDR3 length equals 13 residues. The germline gives CDR1 SGHAT, CDR2 FQNNGV. J lost 6 bases, V lost 4 bases, and 3 bases had no gene match. In DNA, the CDR3 is TGTGCCAGCAGCTCTCAGGGGGGTCAGCCCCAGCATTTT. Translation: CASSSQGGQPQHF.

The chain is built from TRBV7-2 and TRBJ1-1, with D possibly matching TRBD1 (6 bases). V was pared by 1 base and J by 4 bases, with 13 bases between. This CDR3 spans 15 amino acids. Germline lookup yields CDR1 SGHTA and CDR2 FQGNSA. CDR3 loop: CASSLGSRGSTEAFF. The CDR3 DNA reads TGTGCCAGCAGCTTAGGTAGCAGGGGATCCACTGAAGCTTTCTTT.

This chain joins TRBV19 and TRBJ1-1, with a possible D match to TRBD1 (6 bases). The CDR3 is 14 residues long. Per germline, CDR1 LNHDA and CDR2 SQIVND (reference sequence). The germline V and J ends were trimmed by 5 bases and 1 base, with 11 bases remaining between them. The CDR3 reads CASSGMTGNTEAFF. The CDR3 nucleotides are TGTGCCAGTAGTGGGATGACAGGGAACACTGAAGCTTTCTTT.

V usage is TRBV5-1 and J usage is TRBJ1-5; D not resolved. Germline CDR1 SGHRS, CDR2 YFSETQ. The CDR3 sequence is 15 residues long. The V end lost 0 bases, the J end lost 6 bases, and 13 bases lay between the germline ends. The CDR3 region is CASSLDSPTSQPQHF. The CDR3 nucleotides read TGCGCCAGCAGCTTGGACAGCCCGACGAGTCAGCCCCAGCATTTT.

The rearrangement links TRBV28 to TRBJ1-2; no reliable D call. The CDR3 totals 13 residues. V was shortened by 3 bases and J by 3 bases, with 8 bases between the two germline ends. Germline V gene data show CDR1 as MDHEN and CDR2 as SYDVKM. CDR3: CASSFQSYYGYTF. The CDR3 nucleotides read TGTGCCAGCAGTTTTCAGTCCTACTATGGCTACACCTTC.

In this sample, this clone turned up once. The chain couples TRBV7-7 to TRBJ1-4; D perhaps matches TRBD1 (6 bases). Germline V gene lookup returns CDR1 SSHAT and CDR2 FNYEAQ (reference sequence). CDR3 length: 12 amino acids. Deletions cut 5 bases from V and 10 bases from J, with 11 bases between. The CDR3 nucleotides read TGTGCCAGCAGCCGCACAGGGAGAAAACTGTTTTTT. Residues: CASSRTGRKLFF.

The chain joins TRBV6-5 to TRBJ1-1, with no clear D. The CDR3 runs 12 residues. Trimming stripped 5 bases from V and 1 base from J, with 5 bases between. CDR1 MNHEY and CDR2 SVGAGI come from the germline V gene. CDR3 in DNA: TGTGCCAGCAGTAACACGAACACTGAAGCTTTCTTT. Protein sequence: CASSNTNTEAFF.

The chain couples TRBV5-1 to TRBJ2-3, with 10 bases matching TRBD2. V shed 3 bases, J shed 5 bases, and the junction held 6 bases outside the gene matches. Germline CDR1 and CDR2: SGHRS and YFSETQ. The CDR3 covers 15 residues. Here the CDR3 reads CASSSSGRAGDTQYF. For the CDR3, the DNA is TGCGCCAGCAGCTCTAGCGGGAGAGCGGGAGATACGCAGTATTTT.

This clone came up once. This rearrangement joins TRBV3-1 (or the pseudogene TRBV3-2) to TRBJ1-6; no clear D. V was shortened by 1 base and J by 13 bases, with 11 bases between the two germline ends. CDR3 length: 13 amino acids. The germline gives CDR1 LGHDT, CDR2 YNNKEL (reference sequence). This chain's CDR3 is CASSQGIVAPLHF. The CDR3 DNA follows: TGTGCCAGCAGCCAAGGCATAGTAGCCCCCCTCCACTTT.

The rearrangement links TRBV10-2 to TRBJ2-5, with 8 bases lining up with TRBD2. V dropped 9 bases and J dropped 4; count of bases not matched to a gene: 10. Germline values: CDR1 WSHSY, CDR2 SAAADI. The CDR3 consists of 14 residues. As DNA, the CDR3 is TGCGCCAGAGACCTAGCGGGCATGACAGAGACCCAGTACTTC. Its protein product is CARDLAGMTETQYF.